The next 10 T cell receptor beta chains were all read from a single sample in a study of somatic mutations in cytotoxic T cells in rheumatoid arthritis. Produced via immunoSEQ multiplex PCR; TCRdb's table is partial and in-frame only. The sample has 15,000 to 20,000 clones, 70% to 80% seen once; the top ten hold 4.8%. The sample consisted of CD8+ T cells sorted from blood. The receptors here all came from an adult with rheumatoid arthritis.

This sequence joins TRBV30 and TRBJ2-6; no firm D call. Germline V lookup: CDR1 GTSNPN, CDR2 SVGIG (reference sequence). This CDR3 spans 13 amino acids. V was pared by 5 bases and J by 4 bases, with 9 bases between. The CDR3 nucleotides are TGTGCCTGGGGGGTGGCCGGGGCCAACGTCCTGACTTTC. Amino acid sequence: CAWGVAGANVLTF.

V is TRBV11-2 and J is TRBJ1-6; 7 positions agree with TRBD1. The CDR3 contains 15 residues. Germline V gene sequence: CDR1 SGHAT, CDR2 FQNNGV. V lost 5 bases to trimming and J lost 8 bases; unmatched junction nucleotides: 9. CDR3 protein: CASSRQTGAYSPLHF. In DNA form, the CDR3 reads TGTGCCAGCAGCCGACAAACAGGGGCTTATTCACCCCTCCACTTT. Full variable domain (remainder filled in from reference TRBV11-2 and TRBJ1-6): EAGVAQSPRYKIIEKRQSVAFWCNPISGHATLYWYQQILGQGPKLLIQFQNNGVVDDSQLPKDRFSAERLKGVDSTLKIQPAKLEDSAVYLCASSRQTGAYSPLHFGNGTRLTVT.

The chain links TRBV15 to TRBJ2-1; D could derive from TRBD1 or TRBD2 (5 bases each). Germline V gene data show CDR1 as LNHNV and CDR2 as YYDKDF (reference sequence). The V end was cut by 7 bases, the J end by 5 bases, with 15 bases between. This CDR3 is built from 14 residues. CDR3 amino acids: CATTSTGTHNEQFF. The DNA for the CDR3 is TGTGCCACCACCTCGACTGGGACCCACAATGAGCAGTTCTTC. Based on the CDR3 plus reference TRBV15 and TRBJ2-1, the full variable domain is DAMVIQNPRYQVTQFGKPVTLSCSQTLNHNVMYWYQQKSSQAPKLLFHYYDKDFNNEADTPDNFQSRRPNTSFCFLDIRSPGLGDTAMYLCATTSTGTHNEQFFGPGTRLTVL.

This rearrangement joins TRBV9 to TRBJ2-1, with D hard to call. Germline V gives CDR1 SGDLS, CDR2 YYNGEE. The CDR3 has 15 amino acids. Trimming took 4 bases from V and 0 from J, leaving 11 bases between them. The CDR3 is CASSYGSNSYNEQFF. The CDR3 nucleotides read TGTGCCAGCAGCTACGGTTCTAACTCCTACAATGAGCAGTTCTTC.

This clone was observed a single time. V is TRBV15 and J is TRBJ2-3; no clear D gene. Trimming left V 4 bases short and J 2 bases short, with 10 bases between. Germline V gives CDR1 LNHNV, CDR2 YYDKDF (reference sequence). This CDR3 is 14 amino acids long. The CDR3 is CATSTTWDTDTQYF. CDR3 coding DNA: TGTGCCACCAGCACTACCTGGGACACAGATACGCAGTATTTT.

This CDR3 reads CASSYAPGEKGYF. The CDR3 region has the DNA TGTGCCAGCAGCTACGCGCCAGGGGAGAAGGGGTACTTC. V usage is TRBV7-2 and J usage is TRBJ2-5; TRBD1 is a possible D gene (6 bases). V gave up 4 bases and J gave up 13 bases, with 19 bases separating them. CDR3 length equals 13 residues. Per germline, CDR1 SGHTA and CDR2 FQGNSA.

This rearrangement joins TRBV7-2 to TRBJ2-7; 10 bases map to TRBD2. The CDR3 runs to 14 residues. Trimming took 7 bases from V and 1 from J; bases not matched to a gene: 4. Germline CDR1 SGHTA, CDR2 FQGNSA. Written as DNA, the CDR3 is TGTGCCAGCAACGAGCGGGGGGGGTCCTACGAGCAGTACTTC. Its protein product is CASNERGGSYEQYF.

This chain joins TRBV30 and TRBJ1-6, with TRBD1 matching 9 bases. Unmatched junction bases numbered 7, after V lost 4 bases and J lost 6 bases. The CDR3 consists of 15 residues. Germline V gene sequence: CDR1 GTSNPN, CDR2 SVGIG (reference sequence). In DNA, the CDR3 is TGTGCCTGGACTGTGGGGACAGGGACTAATTCACCCCTCCACTTT. Translated, it gives CAWTVGTGTNSPLHF.

The J gene is TRBJ1-1, the V gene TRBV5-8; a possible D gene is TRBD1 (6 bases). Germline assignment: CDR1 SGHTS and CDR2 YDEGEE. Trimming stripped 7 bases from V and 4 bases from J, with 17 bases between. This CDR3 is 14 amino acids long. The CDR3 DNA follows: TGTGCCAGCTCTCCTCCAGGGGAAGCCACTGAAGCTTTCTTT. This gives the protein CASSPPGEATEAFF.

V gene TRBV27 combines with J gene TRBJ2-1; no firm D call. CDR1 is MNHEY, CDR2 SMNVEV, per germline (reference sequence). The length of the CDR3 is 11 residues. The V gene lost 8 bases and the J gene lost 11 bases, with 13 bases spanning the gap. CDR3 sequence (DNA): TGTGCCAGCTTCAAGTGGCCCCAGCAGTTCTTC. Its protein product is CASFKWPQQFF.